One sample yielded the 15 T cell receptor beta chains listed below, sequenced in a study of blood T cell repertoires in COVID-19 (dated by TCRdb to the early 2020s). The receptor library was made with the immunoSEQ multiplex PCR assay. Imported from immuneACCESS, the table was reduced by TCRdb to in-frame sequences with V and J called. These copies leave out some clones; in studies compared against another copy, an unresolved V gene accounts for under half, and the cause of the remainder is not known. Present in this sample are approximately 93,000 clones, 88% of which were seen just once. The leading ten clones occupy roughly 0.43% of the sample. Input material: peripheral blood. Receptors were obtained from a man in his sixties with acute or convalescent COVID-19.

The chain combines TRBV5-1 with TRBJ2-1; TRBD2 aligns across 10 bases. J was trimmed by 3 bases and V by 4 bases; bases with no gene match: 7. The CDR3 is 16 amino acids. Germline values: CDR1 SGHRS, CDR2 YFSETQ. CDR3 coding DNA: TGCGCCAGCAGCCTACCAACTAGCGGGAACTACAATGAGCAGTTCTTC. Amino acids: CASSLPTSGNYNEQFF.

This clone was seen a handful of times. V is TRBV3-1 (or the pseudogene TRBV3-2) and J is TRBJ2-7, with TRBD2 matching 9 bases. Germline V lookup: CDR1 LGHDT, CDR2 YNNKEL (reference sequence). The CDR3 consists of 15 residues. J was trimmed by 7 bases and V by 5 bases; bases with no gene match: 12. CDR3 sequence: CASSKAGGKVGEQYF. In DNA form, the CDR3 reads TGTGCCAGCAGCAAAGCGGGAGGAAAGGTGGGGGAGCAGTACTTC.

V and J are TRBV5-4 and TRBJ2-3, with D unresolved. CDR1 and CDR2 from the germline V gene are SGHNT and YYREEE (reference sequence). This CDR3 is built from 15 residues. V lost 3 bases and J lost 1, with 12 bases in between. DNA for the CDR3: TGTGCCAGCAGCTCCCCGGCGGCGGGCACAGATACGCAGTATTTT. Protein sequence: CASSSPAAGTDTQYF. The whole variable domain, remainder taken from reference TRBV5-4 and TRBJ2-3, is ETGVTQSPTHLIKTRGQQVTLRCSSQSGHNTVSWYQQALGQGPQFIFQYYREEENGRGNFPPRFSGLQFPNYSSELNVNALELDDSALYLCASSSPAAGTDTQYFGPGTRLTVL.

The CDR3, as DNA: TGCGCCAGCAGGGGACTAGCGGGAAGCGAGCAGTTCTTC. Translated: CASRGLAGSEQFF. This chain links TRBV10-1 with TRBJ2-1; 13 bases match TRBD2. Germline CDR1 WNHNN, CDR2 SYGVQD (reference sequence). Trimming at V came to 6 bases and at J to 10 bases, leaving 3 bases not matched to a gene. CDR3 length: 13 amino acids.

The rearrangement uses TRBV9 and TRBJ2-7; the match to TRBD2 covers 9 bases. The CDR3 has 18 amino acids. J was trimmed by 2 bases and V by 0 bases; bases with no gene match: 12. CDR1 is SGDLS, CDR2 YYNGEE, per germline. The CDR3 region has the DNA TGTGCCAGCAGCGTAGGAGAAACTAGCGGGTCCTTCCCCTACGAGCAGTACTTC. Its translation is CASSVGETSGSFPYEQYF.

The chain carries TRBV29-1 and TRBJ2-7; 9 nucleotides align to TRBD1. The CDR3 totals 14 residues. Trimming at V came to 7 bases and at J to 2 bases, leaving 9 bases not matched to a gene. The germline gives CDR1 SQVTM, CDR2 ANQGSEA. CDR3 loop: CSAGQGWMPYEQYF. The CDR3 DNA is TGCAGCGCCGGACAGGGGTGGATGCCCTACGAGCAGTACTTC.

This clone was recorded only once. The chain recombines TRBV25-1 with TRBJ2-7; D remains ambiguous. V was cut by 4 bases and J by 4 bases, with 5 bases left in between. CDR1 and CDR2 from the germline V gene are MGHDK and SYGVNS. This CDR3 region has 11 residues. The CDR3: CASSAGYEQYF. CDR3 in DNA: TGTGCCAGCAGTGCAGGTTACGAGCAGTACTTC.

A few counts support this clone. The V and J genes are TRBV6-1 and TRBJ2-1; TRBD1 might be the D (6 bases). The V gene's germline CDR1 is MNHNS and CDR2 SASEGT. The ends were cut back, 4 bases at V and 1 base at J, with 26 bases in the middle. The CDR3 covers 20 residues. The CDR3 nucleotides read TGTGCCAGCAGTGTTTGGTTTGGGGCAGGGGTGAATTGGTCCTACAATGAGCAGTTCTTC. This encodes CASSVWFGAGVNWSYNEQFF.

The V call is TRBV10-3, the J call TRBJ2-5; 12 positions agree with TRBD2. With 10 bases clipped from V and 5 bases from J, the junction kept 5 bases outside the gene matches. Germline V lookup: CDR1 ENHRY, CDR2 SYGVKD. The CDR3 loop spans 13 amino acids. The CDR3 coding sequence is TGTGCCACCCGACTAGCGGGAGTGGAGACCCAGTACTTC. Translation gives CATRLAGVETQYF.

This rearrangement joins TRBV6-2 or TRBV6-3 to TRBJ2-5, with 7 positions matching TRBD1. Germline-derived CDR1 and CDR2 are MNHEY and SVGEGT. V shed 2 bases and J 6 bases; nucleotides not matched to a gene: 12. The CDR3 sequence is 16 residues long. In DNA, the CDR3 is TGTGCCAGCAGTTACAATATCTGGACAGGCCTTCAGACCCAGTACTTC. Its translation: CASSYNIWTGLQTQYF.

V gene TRBV6-4 combines with J gene TRBJ2-2, with D possibly matching TRBD1 (5 bases). V was cut by 3 bases and J by 5 bases, with 10 bases left in between. Germline V gene sequence: CDR1 MRHNA, CDR2 SNTAGT. This CDR3 has 14 residues. Here the CDR3 reads CASSERAGTGELFF. For the CDR3, the DNA is TGTGCCAGCAGTGAAAGGGCAGGGACCGGGGAGCTGTTTTTT.

This sequence joins TRBV5-5 and TRBJ2-2; possible D gene TRBD1, 6 bases. V lost 2 bases and J 6 bases, leaving 17 bases between the germline ends. Germline CDR1 and CDR2: SGHKS and YYEKEE (reference sequence). The CDR3 is 16 residues long. The CDR3 is CASSLLVQGIAGELFF. CDR3 coding DNA: TGTGCCAGCAGCTTACTTGTACAGGGAATTGCCGGGGAGCTGTTTTTT.

The chain employs TRBV12-3 or TRBV12-4 and TRBJ1-2, with 7 bases matching TRBD1. The junction had 2 bases not matched to a gene; V was cut back by 3 bases and J by 4 bases. The CDR3 length is 13 residues. CDR3 sequence reads: CASSLDRSYGYTF. In DNA, the CDR3 is TGTGCCAGCAGTTTGGACAGGTCCTATGGCTACACCTTC.

Regarding this clone: At one end the junction does not follow the germline gene, possibly because of a read error. The chain links TRBV28 to TRBJ1-5; 9 bases align to TRBD1. Germline-derived CDR1 and CDR2 are MDHEN and SYDVKM. The length of the CDR3 is 13 residues. CDR3 loop: CASSPKPPDRGNF. Written as DNA, the CDR3 is TGTGCCAGCAGCCCAAAACCGCCGGACAGGGGAAATTTT.

This clone was found a few times. The CDR3 coding sequence is TGCGCCAGCAGCCAAGATCTGTTCGGTTTTGGGAACACTGAAGCTTTCTTT. This translates into CASSQDLFGFGNTEAFF. The J gene is TRBJ1-1, the V gene TRBV4-1; D uncertain. This CDR3 is 17 amino acids long. Trimming removed 0 bases from V and 1 base from J, with 15 bases in between. CDR1 and CDR2 from the germline V gene are MGHRA and YSYEKL.